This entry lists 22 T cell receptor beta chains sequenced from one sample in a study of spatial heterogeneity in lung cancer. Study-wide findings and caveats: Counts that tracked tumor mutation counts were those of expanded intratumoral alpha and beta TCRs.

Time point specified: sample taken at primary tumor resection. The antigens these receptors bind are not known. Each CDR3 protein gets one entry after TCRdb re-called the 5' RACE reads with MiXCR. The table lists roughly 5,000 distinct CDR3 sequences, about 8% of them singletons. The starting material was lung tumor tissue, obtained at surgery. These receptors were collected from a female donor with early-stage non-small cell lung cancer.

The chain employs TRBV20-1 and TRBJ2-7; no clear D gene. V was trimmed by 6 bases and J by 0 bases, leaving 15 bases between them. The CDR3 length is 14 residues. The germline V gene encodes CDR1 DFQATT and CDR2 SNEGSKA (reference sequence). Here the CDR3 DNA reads TGCAGTGCCCGCCCCAGCCGGAGCTCCTACGAGCAGTACTTC. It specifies CSARPSRSSYEQYF.

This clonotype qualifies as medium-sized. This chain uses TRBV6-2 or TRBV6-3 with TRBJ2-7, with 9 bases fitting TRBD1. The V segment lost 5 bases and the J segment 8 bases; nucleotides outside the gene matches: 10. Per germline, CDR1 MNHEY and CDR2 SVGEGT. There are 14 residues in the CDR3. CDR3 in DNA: TGTGCCAGCAGTGACACCGGGACAGGGCAGAAGCAGTACTTC. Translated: CASSDTGTGQKQYF.

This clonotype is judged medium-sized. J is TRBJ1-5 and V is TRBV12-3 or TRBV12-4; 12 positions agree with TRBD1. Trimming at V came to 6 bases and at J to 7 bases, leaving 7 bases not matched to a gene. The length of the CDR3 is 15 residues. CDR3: CASSRDRGLGQPQHF. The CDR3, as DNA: TGTGCCAGCAGCCGGGACAGGGGGCTTGGGCAGCCCCAGCATTTT.

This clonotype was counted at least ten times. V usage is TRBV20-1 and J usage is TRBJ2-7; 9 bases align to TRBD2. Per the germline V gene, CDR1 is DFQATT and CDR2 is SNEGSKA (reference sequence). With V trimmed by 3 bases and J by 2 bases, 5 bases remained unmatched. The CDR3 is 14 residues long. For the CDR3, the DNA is TGCAGTGCTAGCGGACTAGCGCACACCTACGAGCAGTACTTC. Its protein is CSASGLAHTYEQYF.

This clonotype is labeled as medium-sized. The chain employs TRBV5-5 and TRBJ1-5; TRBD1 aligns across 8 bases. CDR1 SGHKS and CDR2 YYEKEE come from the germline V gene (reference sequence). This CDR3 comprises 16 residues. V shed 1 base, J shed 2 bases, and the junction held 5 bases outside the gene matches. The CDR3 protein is CASSLLPGQGNQPQHF. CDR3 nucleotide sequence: TGTGCCAGCAGCTTGTTACCGGGACAGGGCAATCAGCCCCAGCATTTT.

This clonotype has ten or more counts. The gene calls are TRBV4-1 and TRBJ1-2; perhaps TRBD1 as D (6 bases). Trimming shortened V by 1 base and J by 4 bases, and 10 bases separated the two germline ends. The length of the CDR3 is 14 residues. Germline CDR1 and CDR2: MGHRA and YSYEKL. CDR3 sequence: CASSQVSGAYGYTF. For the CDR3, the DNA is TGCGCCAGCAGCCAAGTTTCAGGGGCCTATGGCTACACCTTC.

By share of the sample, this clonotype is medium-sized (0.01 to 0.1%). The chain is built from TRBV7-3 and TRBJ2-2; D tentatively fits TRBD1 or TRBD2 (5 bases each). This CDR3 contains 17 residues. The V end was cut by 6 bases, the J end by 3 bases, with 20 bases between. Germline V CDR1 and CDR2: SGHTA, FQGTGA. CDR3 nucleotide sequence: TGTGCCAGCAGTTTGGGACGGGTCATAAGGGACACCGGGGAGCTGTTTTTT. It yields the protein CASSLGRVIRDTGELFF.

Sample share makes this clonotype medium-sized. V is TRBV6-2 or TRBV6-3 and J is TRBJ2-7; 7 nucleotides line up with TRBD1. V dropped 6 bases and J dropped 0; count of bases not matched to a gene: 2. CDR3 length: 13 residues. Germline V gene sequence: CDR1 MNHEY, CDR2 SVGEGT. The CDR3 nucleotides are TGTGCCAGCAGAGGGACAGCCTCCTACGAGCAGTACTTC. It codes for CASRGTASYEQYF.

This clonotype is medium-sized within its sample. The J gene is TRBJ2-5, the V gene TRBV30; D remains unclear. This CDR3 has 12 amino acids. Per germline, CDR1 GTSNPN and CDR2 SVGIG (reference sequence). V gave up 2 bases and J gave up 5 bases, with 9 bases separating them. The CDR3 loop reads CAWSRVRETQYF. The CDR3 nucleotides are TGTGCCTGGAGTCGAGTTAGGGAGACCCAGTACTTC. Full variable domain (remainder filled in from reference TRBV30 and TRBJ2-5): SQTIHQWPATLVQPVGSPLSLECTVEGTSNPNLYWYRQAAGRGLQLLFYSVGIGQISSEVPQNLSASRPQDRQFILSSKKLLLSDSGFYLCAWSRVRETQYFGPGTRLLVL.

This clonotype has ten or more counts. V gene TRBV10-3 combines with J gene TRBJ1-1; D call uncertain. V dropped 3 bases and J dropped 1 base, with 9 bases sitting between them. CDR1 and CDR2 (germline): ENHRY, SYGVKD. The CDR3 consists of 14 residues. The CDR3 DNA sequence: TGTGCCATCAGTGAAGGAAGCCAGAACACTGAAGCTTTCTTT. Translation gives CAISEGSQNTEAFF.

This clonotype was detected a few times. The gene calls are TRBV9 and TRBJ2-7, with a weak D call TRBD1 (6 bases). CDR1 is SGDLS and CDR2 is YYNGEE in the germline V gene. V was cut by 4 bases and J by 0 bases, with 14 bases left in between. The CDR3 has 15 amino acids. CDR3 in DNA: TGTGCCAGCAGCCCAGGGGCGGGCCCCTCCTACGAGCAGTACTTC. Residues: CASSPGAGPSYEQYF. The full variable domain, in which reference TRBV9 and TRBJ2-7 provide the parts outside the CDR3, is DSGVTQTPKHLITATGQRVTLRCSPRSGDLSVYWYQQSLDQGLQFLIQYYNGEERAKGNILERFSAQQFPDLHSELNLSSLELGDSALYFCASSPGAGPSYEQYFGPGTRLTVT.

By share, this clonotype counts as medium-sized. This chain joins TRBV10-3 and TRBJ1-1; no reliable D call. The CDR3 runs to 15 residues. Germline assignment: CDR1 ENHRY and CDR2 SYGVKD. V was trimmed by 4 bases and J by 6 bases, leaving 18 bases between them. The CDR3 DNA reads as TGTGCCATCAGTGGGGGTGAGGATCGGTGGGCTGAAGCTTTCTTT. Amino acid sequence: CAISGGEDRWAEAFF.

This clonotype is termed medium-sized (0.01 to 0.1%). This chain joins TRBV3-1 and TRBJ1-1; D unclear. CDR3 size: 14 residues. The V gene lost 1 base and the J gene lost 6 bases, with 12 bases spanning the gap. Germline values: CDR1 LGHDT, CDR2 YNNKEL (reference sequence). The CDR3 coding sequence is TGTGCCAGCAGCCAAGGACAAACCGGGCCTGAAGCTTTCTTT. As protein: CASSQGQTGPEAFF.

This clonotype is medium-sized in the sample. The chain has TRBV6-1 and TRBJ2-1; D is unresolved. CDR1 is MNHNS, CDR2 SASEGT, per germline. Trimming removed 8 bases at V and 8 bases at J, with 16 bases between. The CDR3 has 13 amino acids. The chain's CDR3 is CASEHPPNDEQFF. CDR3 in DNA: TGTGCCAGCGAACATCCGCCGAACGATGAGCAGTTCTTC.

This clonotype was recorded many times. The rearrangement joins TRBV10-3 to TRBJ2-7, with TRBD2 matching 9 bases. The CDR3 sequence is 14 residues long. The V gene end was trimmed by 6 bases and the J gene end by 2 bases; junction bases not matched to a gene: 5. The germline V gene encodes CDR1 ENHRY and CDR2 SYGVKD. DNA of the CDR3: TGTGCCATCAGAGAAGCGGGAGGCACCTACGAGCAGTACTTC. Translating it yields CAIREAGGTYEQYF.

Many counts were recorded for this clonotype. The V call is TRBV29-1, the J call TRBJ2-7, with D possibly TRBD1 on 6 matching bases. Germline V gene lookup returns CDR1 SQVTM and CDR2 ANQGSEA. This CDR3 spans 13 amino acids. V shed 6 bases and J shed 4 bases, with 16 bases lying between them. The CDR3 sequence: CSVERPQGYEQYF. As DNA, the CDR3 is TGCAGCGTCGAAAGGCCGCAGGGGTACGAGCAGTACTTC.

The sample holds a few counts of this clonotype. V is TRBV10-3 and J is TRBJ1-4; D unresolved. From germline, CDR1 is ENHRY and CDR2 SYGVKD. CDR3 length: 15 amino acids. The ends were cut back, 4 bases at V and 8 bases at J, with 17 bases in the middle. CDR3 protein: CAISAEQSELEKLFF. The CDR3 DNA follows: TGTGCCATCAGTGCTGAGCAGTCCGAGTTGGAAAAACTGTTTTTT.

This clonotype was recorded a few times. The CDR3 is CASSPPGVGSYNEQFF. CDR3 coding DNA: TGCGCCAGCAGCCCCCCCGGGGTGGGGTCCTACAATGAGCAGTTCTTC. The chain recombines TRBV4-1 with TRBJ2-1; possibly TRBD2 for D (5 bases). V dropped 4 bases and J dropped 1 base, with 14 bases sitting between them. The germline gives CDR1 MGHRA, CDR2 YSYEKL. CDR3 length equals 16 residues.

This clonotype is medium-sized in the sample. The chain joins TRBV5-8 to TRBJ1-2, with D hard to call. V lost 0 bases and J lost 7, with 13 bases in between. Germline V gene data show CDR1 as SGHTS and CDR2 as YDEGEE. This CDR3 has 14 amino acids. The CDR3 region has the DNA TGTGCCAGCAGCTTGGAAGTCAGCCACAGTGGCTACACCTTC. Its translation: CASSLEVSHSGYTF.

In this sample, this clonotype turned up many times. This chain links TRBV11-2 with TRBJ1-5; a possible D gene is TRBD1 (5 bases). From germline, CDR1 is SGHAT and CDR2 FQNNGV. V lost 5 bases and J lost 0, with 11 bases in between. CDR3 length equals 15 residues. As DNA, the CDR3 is TGTGCCAGCAGCCCCGGGACTACTAGCAATCAGCCCCAGCATTTT. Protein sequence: CASSPGTTSNQPQHF.

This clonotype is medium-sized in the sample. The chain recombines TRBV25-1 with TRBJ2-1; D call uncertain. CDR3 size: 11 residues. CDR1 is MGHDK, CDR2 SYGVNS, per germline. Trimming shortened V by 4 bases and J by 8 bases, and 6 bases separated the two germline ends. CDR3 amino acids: CASSAVYEQFF. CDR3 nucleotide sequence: TGTGCCAGCAGTGCTGTTTATGAGCAGTTCTTC.

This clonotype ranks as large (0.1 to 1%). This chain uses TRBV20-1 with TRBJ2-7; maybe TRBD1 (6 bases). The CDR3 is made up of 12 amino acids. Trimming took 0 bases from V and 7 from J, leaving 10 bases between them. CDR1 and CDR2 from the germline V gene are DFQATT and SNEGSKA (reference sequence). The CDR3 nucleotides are TGCAGTGCTAGAGATTTGGGGACAGAGCAGTACTTC. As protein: CSARDLGTEQYF.